The 19 T cell receptor beta chains in this list originate from one sample, sequenced in a study of blood T cell repertoires in COVID-19. The protocol was immunoSEQ multiplex PCR, while the TCRdb copy is restricted to in-frame clones and leaves out a portion. The sample has almost 95,000 clones, about 70% seen once. The source material was peripheral blood. The receptors were gathered from a woman aged 55-70 years in a cohort sampled during active or convalescent COVID-19.

The chain combines TRBV28 with TRBJ2-7, with D perhaps TRBD2 (7 bases). Per the germline V gene, CDR1 is MDHEN and CDR2 is SYDVKM. The CDR3 has 13 residues. The germline V and J ends were trimmed by 3 bases and 5 bases, with 11 bases remaining between them. CDR3 nucleotides: TGTGCCAGCAGTTTGGGGGGGGGCGACGAGCAGTACTTC. Its protein product is CASSLGGGDEQYF.

The chain recombines TRBV20-1 with TRBJ2-1; tentatively, D is TRBD1 (5 bases). V gave up 3 bases and J gave up 0 bases, with 9 bases separating them. CDR1 and CDR2 from the germline V gene are DFQATT and SNEGSKA (reference sequence). The CDR3 has 14 amino acids. The CDR3 DNA sequence: TGCAGTGCTAGTATAGGGGCCTCCTACAATGAGCAGTTCTTC. Protein sequence: CSASIGASYNEQFF.

This chain links TRBV18 with TRBJ2-7; D is uncertain. The CDR3 spans 16 residues. The V gene's germline CDR1 is KGHSH and CDR2 LQKENI. Deletions cut 4 bases from V and 4 bases from J, with 20 bases between. The CDR3 region is CASSRLARNAVYEQYF. CDR3 bases: TGTGCCAGCTCACGTCTTGCGAGGAATGCTGTTTACGAGCAGTACTTC.

J is TRBJ1-2 and V is TRBV5-6, with D perhaps TRBD1 (6 bases). The germline V gene encodes CDR1 SGHDT and CDR2 YYEEEE. This CDR3 comprises 14 residues. Trimming pared 4 bases from V and 5 bases from J, leaving 15 bases between. Here the CDR3 reads CASSPGWGRYGYTF. The DNA for the CDR3 is TGTGCCAGCAGCCCTGGGTGGGGGCGATATGGCTACACCTTC.

The rearrangement uses TRBV5-1 and TRBJ2-2, with 9 positions matching TRBD1. V shed 0 bases and J 2 bases; nucleotides not matched to a gene: 2. This CDR3 region has 16 residues. CDR1 is SGHRS, CDR2 YFSETQ, per germline. The CDR3 DNA reads as TGCGCCAGCAGCTTGGCGGGACAGGGAAACACCGGGGAGCTGTTTTTT. Its translation is CASSLAGQGNTGELFF.

The chain has TRBV29-1 and TRBJ1-5, with 12 nucleotides matching TRBD1. Germline loops: CDR1 SQVTM, CDR2 ANQGSEA. The ends lost 4 bases at V and 0 bases at J; junction bases unmatched: 10. This CDR3 has 18 amino acids. The CDR3 loop is CSVVYAGQGASSNQPQHF. The CDR3 DNA reads TGCAGCGTTGTGTATGCGGGACAGGGGGCAAGTAGCAATCAGCCCCAGCATTTT.

The sample holds one count of this clone. The CDR3 coding sequence is TGTGCCAGCAGCTCCCGACAGGGGAGGTATGGCTACACCTTC. It translates to CASSSRQGRYGYTF. V and J are TRBV9 and TRBJ1-2; 8 bases match TRBD1. CDR3 length: 14 residues. J lost 5 bases, V lost 4 bases, and 7 bases had no gene match. Germline CDR1 and CDR2: SGDLS and YYNGEE. The full variable domain, its missing parts supplied by reference TRBV9 and TRBJ1-2, is DSGVTQTPKHLITATGQRVTLRCSPRSGDLSVYWYQQSLDQGLQFLIQYYNGEERAKGNILERFSAQQFPDLHSELNLSSLELGDSALYFCASSSRQGRYGYTFGSGTRLTVV.

The J gene is TRBJ1-5, the V gene TRBV18; TRBD1 matches at 8 bases. CDR3 length equals 14 residues. Germline V gene sequence: CDR1 KGHSH, CDR2 LQKENI. V dropped 4 bases and J dropped 5; count of bases not matched to a gene: 4. CDR3: CASSRAGGYQPQHF. CDR3 bases: TGTGCCAGCTCACGAGCAGGGGGCTATCAGCCCCAGCATTTT.

The genes are TRBV18 and TRBJ1-1; D not certain. Per the germline V gene, CDR1 is KGHSH and CDR2 is LQKENI. Trimming pared 3 bases from V and 2 bases from J, leaving 7 bases between. CDR3 length equals 13 residues. CDR3 coding DNA: TGTGCCAGCTCACCGGCCCCTAACACTGAAGCTTTCTTT. Translated: CASSPAPNTEAFF. Drawing the rest from reference TRBV18 and TRBJ1-1, the complete variable domain is NAGVMQNPRHLVRRRGQEARLRCSPMKGHSHVYWYRQLPEEGLKFMVYLQKENIIDESGMPKERFSAEFPKEGPSILRIQQVVRGDSAAYFCASSPAPNTEAFFGQGTRLTVV.

The rearrangement links TRBV2 to TRBJ1-2; no reliable D call. There are 11 residues in the CDR3. Trimming cost V 8 bases and J 8 bases, with 12 bases left between them. CDR1 is SNHLY, CDR2 FYNNEI, per germline. The CDR3 DNA follows: TGTGCCAGCTCGGGAAGTGGAGGCTACACCTTC. Protein: CASSGSGGYTF.

The chain is built from TRBV5-5 and TRBJ2-2, with 11 bases identical to TRBD2. This CDR3 region has 17 residues. V gave up 4 bases and J gave up 0 bases; unmatched junction bases: 5. CDR1 and CDR2 (germline): SGHKS, YYEKEE (reference sequence). The CDR3 is CASSQNSGGANTGELFF. The CDR3 DNA follows: TGTGCCAGCAGCCAAAATAGCGGGGGGGCGAACACCGGGGAGCTGTTTTTT. The entire variable domain, with the rest obtained from reference TRBV5-5 and TRBJ2-2, is as follows: DAGVTQSPTHLIKTRGQQVTLRCSPISGHKSVSWYQQVLGQGPQFIFQYYEKEERGRGNFPDRFSARQFPNYSSELNVNALLLGDSALYLCASSQNSGGANTGELFFGEGSRLTVL.

This clone was detected once. V gene TRBV10-2 combines with J gene TRBJ2-2; 7 nucleotides line up with TRBD2. Germline V gene sequence: CDR1 WSHSY, CDR2 SAAADI. The CDR3 length is 16 residues. Trimming took 7 bases from V and 5 from J; bases not matched to a gene: 13. CDR3 DNA: TGCGCCAGCACCCCTCAATGGGACTACCGAACCGGGGAGCTGTTTTTT. It is translated as CASTPQWDYRTGELFF.

This clone was seen many times. The chain is built from TRBV12-5 and TRBJ1-1, with TRBD1 matching over 11 bases. The V and J ends lost 6 bases and 5 bases, in that order; junction bases with no gene match: 5. The germline gives CDR1 LGHNT, CDR2 FRNRAP. The CDR3 sequence is 14 residues long. CDR3 sequence: CASGRGQGVTEAFF. Written as DNA, the CDR3 is TGTGCTAGTGGCCGGGGACAGGGGGTAACTGAAGCTTTCTTT. Using reference TRBV12-5 and TRBJ1-1 for the parts outside the CDR3, the full variable domain is DARVTQTPRHKVTEMGQEVTMRCQPILGHNTVFWYRQTMMQGLELLAYFRNRAPLDDSGMPKDRFSAEMPDATLATLKIQPSEPRDSAVYFCASGRGQGVTEAFFGQGTRLTVV.

This clone was detected only a few times. Other DNA sequences from this sample encode an identical CDR3 as well. The chain has TRBV4-2 and TRBJ2-7, with TRBD2 identical over 11 bases. After removal of 4 bases from V and 7 bases from J, the junction contained 6 bases not matched to a gene. Germline V lookup: CDR1 LGHNA, CDR2 YNFKEQ. This CDR3 is 14 amino acids long. CDR3 loop: CASSLTSGGEEQYF. Written as DNA, the CDR3 is TGTGCCAGCAGCCTCACTAGCGGGGGCGAGGAGCAGTACTTC.

This clone was counted a single time. The CDR3 DNA sequence: TGTGCCAGCAGCTTAGATCATGGGGGCCTTAACACCGGGGAGCTGTTTTTT. This sequence encodes CASSLDHGGLNTGELFF. The chain has TRBV11-3 and TRBJ2-2; a possible D gene is TRBD1 (6 bases). CDR1 is SGHNT, CDR2 YENEEA, per germline. The CDR3 runs to 17 residues. With 0 bases removed from V and 2 bases from J, the gap between germline ends came to 13 bases.

J is TRBJ2-1 and V is TRBV11-3; 9 positions agree with TRBD1. V shed 5 bases and J 6 bases; nucleotides not matched to a gene: 8. This CDR3 is 15 amino acids long. Germline lookup yields CDR1 SGHNT and CDR2 YENEEA. CDR3 loop: CASSPGQGNGNEQFF. Written as DNA, the CDR3 is TGTGCCAGCAGCCCGGGACAGGGAAACGGCAATGAGCAGTTCTTC.

The genes are TRBV6-1 and TRBJ1-5; D remains ambiguous. Trimming removed 3 bases at V and 0 bases at J, with 6 bases between. Looked up from germline, CDR1 is MNHNS and CDR2 is SASEGT. This CDR3 has 14 residues. The CDR3 loop is CASSEAGSNQPQHF. The CDR3 bases are TGTGCCAGCAGTGAGGCGGGTAGCAATCAGCCCCAGCATTTT.

The V gene is TRBV7-6, the J gene TRBJ1-6, with TRBD1 matching 9 bases. Losses at the gene ends were 0 bases for V and 12 bases for J; bases not matched to a gene: 6. Germline CDR1 SGHVS, CDR2 FNYEAQ. The CDR3 runs to 15 residues. The CDR3 coding sequence is TGTGCCAGCAGCTTAGCGGGACAGGGACCCGGACCCCTCCACTTT. Protein sequence: CASSLAGQGPGPLHF. Variable domain in full (rest from reference TRBV7-6 and TRBJ1-6): GAGVSQSPRYKVTKRGQDVALRCDPISGHVSLYWYRQALGQGPEFLTYFNYEAQQDKSGLPNDRFSAERPEGSISTLTIQRTEQRDSAMYRCASSLAGQGPGPLHFGNGTRLTVT.

The CDR3 DNA is TGTGCCAGCAGTGTCCTCGGTAGCGCAGATACGCAGTATTTT. Translated: CASSVLGSADTQYF. The chain links TRBV2 to TRBJ2-3; a weak D match, TRBD2 (5 bases). The V gene lost 4 bases and the J gene lost 4 bases, with 12 bases spanning the gap. The CDR3 covers 14 residues. Germline V gives CDR1 SNHLY, CDR2 FYNNEI.